This T cell receptor (beta chain) was profiled in a study of blood T cell repertoires in COVID-19. Generated by immunoSEQ multiplex PCR, the TCRdb table keeps only in-frame clones and is missing some. The table includes about 74,000 clones, about nine tenths detected once. The CDR3 contains 13 residues. Germline values: CDR1 SGHRS, CDR2 YFSETQ. V dropped 0 bases and J dropped 10; count of bases not matched to a gene: 3. Sequenced sample: peripheral blood. This chain links TRBV5-1 with TRBJ2-3; 9 positions match TRBD1. This receptor was taken from a woman of 80 years or more with active or convalescent COVID-19. The CDR3: CASSLEQGAAQYF. CDR3 coding DNA: TGCGCCAGCAGCTTGGAACAGGGGGCTGCGCAGTATTTT.